A selection of T cell receptor beta chains follows, all from one sample in a study of cytotoxic CD8 clonotypes in ibrutinib-treated CLL. Data came from immunoSEQ multiplex PCR; TCRdb stores just in-frame clones and leaves some out. The sample holds 50,000 or so clones, roughly 83% seen once. Source: PBMCs, taken after 24 months of ibrutinib treatment. All receptors derive from a human donor with chronic lymphocytic leukemia. Both conserved end residues are trimmed from each CDR3.

j_call	v_call	cdr3_aa
TRBJ1-1	TRBV7-8	ASSPRGGMNTEAF
TRBJ1-4	TRBV19	ASSRGPGLSTNEKLF
TRBJ1-1	TRBV19	ASSRPGGSEAF
TRBJ1-1	TRBV28	ASSPRTVNTEAF
TRBJ1-1	TRBV5-4	ASIARREELNTEAF
TRBJ1-2	TRBV5-5	ASRPASQGWGYGYT
TRBJ2-1	TRBV6-1	ASSELTSGRNNEQF
TRBJ2-5	TRBV9	ASSVEGGSETQY
TRBJ2-5	TRBV11-2	ASSWALQETQY
TRBJ2-1	TRBV27	ASSYMGDPNEQF
TRBJ2-3	TRBV5-1	ASSLNLPSTDTQY
TRBJ1-2	TRBV19	ASSIDARIYYYGYT
TRBJ2-1	TRBV7-2	ASSLGGSGSYNEQF
TRBJ2-7	TRBV10-3	AISQGRFDEQY
TRBJ2-7	TRBV7-9	ASSFVRVPYEQY
TRBJ1-2	TRBV25-1	ASSEFGSGTPYGYT
TRBJ2-1	TRBV6-6	ACWQGNEQF
TRBJ2-1	TRBV10-3	AISESTAYGGEQF
TRBJ1-3	TRBV9	ASSVEAGNTIY
TRBJ2-7	TRBV15	ATSRVSSGSIYEQY
TRBJ1-4	TRBV7-9	ASSPGRDSEKLF
TRBJ2-5	TRBV28	ASQPDRLRGETQY
TRBJ2-3	TRBV28	ASALGVLTDTQY
TRBJ2-7	TRBV5-1	ASSKREGSQY
TRBJ2-5	TRBV11-3	ASSPGGERTQY
TRBJ2-3	TRBV7-2	ASSLVATQKITDTQY
TRBJ2-7	TRBV5-6	ASSLAGAGGYFEQY
TRBJ2-7	TRBV6-5	ASSYKIYEQY
TRBJ1-3	TRBV19	ASSITPRDSGNTIY
TRBJ2-7	TRBV18	ASSPIAGGPVEQY
TRBJ1-3	TRBV7-9	ASSRGSGNTIY
TRBJ1-2	TRBV28	ASSLRGYGYT
TRBJ2-3	TRBV19	ASTDYSTDTQY
TRBJ2-3	TRBV4-1	ASSQALADPTDTQY
TRBJ1-3	TRBV27	ASSSLSGNGNTIY
TRBJ1-2	TRBV7-2	ASSAGDRGRGYT
TRBJ2-1	TRBV9	ASSGGLVAYEQF
TRBJ2-4	TRBV28	ASSPERAKKNIQY
TRBJ1-1	TRBV4-3	ASSQGGTFNTEAF
TRBJ2-2	TRBV7-2	ASSFQAGTGELF
TRBJ1-2	TRBV28	ASSLGQGAGGYT
TRBJ1-5	TRBV12-5	ASGLVRLEGSINQPQH
TRBJ2-3	TRBV14	ASSHISGRAGDTQY